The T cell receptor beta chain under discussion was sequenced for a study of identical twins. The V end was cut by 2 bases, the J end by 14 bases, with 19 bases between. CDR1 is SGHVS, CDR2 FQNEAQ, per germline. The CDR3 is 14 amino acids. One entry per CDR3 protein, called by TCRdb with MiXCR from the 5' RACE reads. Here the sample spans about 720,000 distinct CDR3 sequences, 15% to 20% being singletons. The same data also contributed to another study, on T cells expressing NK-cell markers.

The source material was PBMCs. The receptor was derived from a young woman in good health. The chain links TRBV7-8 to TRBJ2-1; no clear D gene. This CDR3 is CASSLTPRATAEFF. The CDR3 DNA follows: TGTGCCAGCAGCTTAACCCCGCGTGCCACCGCGGAGTTCTTC.